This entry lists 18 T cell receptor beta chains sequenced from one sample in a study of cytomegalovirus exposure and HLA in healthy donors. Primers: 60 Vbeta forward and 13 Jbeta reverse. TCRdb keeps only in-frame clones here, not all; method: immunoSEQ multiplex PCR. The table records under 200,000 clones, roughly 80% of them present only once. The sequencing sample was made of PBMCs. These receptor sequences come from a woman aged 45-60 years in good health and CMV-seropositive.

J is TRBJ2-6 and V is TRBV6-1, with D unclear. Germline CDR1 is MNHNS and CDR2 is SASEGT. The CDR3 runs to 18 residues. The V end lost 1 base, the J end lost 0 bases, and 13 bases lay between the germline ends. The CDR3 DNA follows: TGTGCCAGCAGTGAAGGGGCCAGGCCGAGCTCTGGGGCCAACGTCCTGACTTTC. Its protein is CASSEGARPSSGANVLTF.

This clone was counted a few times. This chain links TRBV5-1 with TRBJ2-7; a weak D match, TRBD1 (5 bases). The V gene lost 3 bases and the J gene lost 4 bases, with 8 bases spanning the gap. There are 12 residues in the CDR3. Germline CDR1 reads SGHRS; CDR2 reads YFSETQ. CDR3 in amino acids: CASSWGEYEQYF. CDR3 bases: TGCGCCAGCAGCTGGGGCGAGTACGAGCAGTACTTC.

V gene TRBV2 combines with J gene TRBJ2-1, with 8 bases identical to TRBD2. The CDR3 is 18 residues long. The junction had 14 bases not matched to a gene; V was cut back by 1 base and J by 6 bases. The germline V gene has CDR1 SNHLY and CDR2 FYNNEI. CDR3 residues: CASSEVLPTSGYFNEQFF. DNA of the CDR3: TGTGCCAGCAGTGAAGTACTCCCTACTAGCGGCTACTTCAATGAGCAGTTCTTC.

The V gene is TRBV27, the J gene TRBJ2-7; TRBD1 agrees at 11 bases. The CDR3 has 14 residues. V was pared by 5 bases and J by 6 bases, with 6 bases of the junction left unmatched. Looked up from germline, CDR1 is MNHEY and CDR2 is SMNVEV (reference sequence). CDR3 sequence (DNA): TGTGCCAGCAGTCAGGACAGGGGGCAGGGCGAGCAGTACTTC. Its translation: CASSQDRGQGEQYF.

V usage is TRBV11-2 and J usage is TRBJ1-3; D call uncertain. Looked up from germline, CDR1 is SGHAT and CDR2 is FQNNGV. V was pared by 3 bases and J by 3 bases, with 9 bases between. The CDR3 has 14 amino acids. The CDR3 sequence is CASSFSGLGNTIYF. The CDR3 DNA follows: TGTGCCAGCAGCTTTTCGGGTCTTGGAAACACCATATATTTT.

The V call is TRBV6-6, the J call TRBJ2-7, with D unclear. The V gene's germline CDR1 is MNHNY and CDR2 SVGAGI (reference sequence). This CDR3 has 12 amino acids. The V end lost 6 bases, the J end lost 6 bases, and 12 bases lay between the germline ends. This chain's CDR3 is CASRYGGTEQYF. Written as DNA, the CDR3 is TGTGCCAGCAGGTACGGCGGCACCGAGCAGTACTTC.

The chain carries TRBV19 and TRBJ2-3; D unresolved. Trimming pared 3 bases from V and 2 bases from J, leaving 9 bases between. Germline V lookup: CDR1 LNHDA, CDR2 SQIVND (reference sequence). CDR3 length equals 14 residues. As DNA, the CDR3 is TGTGCCAGTAGTATTGCGACATACACAGATACGCAGTATTTT. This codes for CASSIATYTDTQYF.

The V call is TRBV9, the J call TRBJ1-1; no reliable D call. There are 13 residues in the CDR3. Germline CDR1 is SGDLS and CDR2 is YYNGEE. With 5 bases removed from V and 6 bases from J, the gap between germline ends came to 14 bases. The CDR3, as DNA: TGTGCCAGCAGAGCCTCGAGCAACTCTGAAGCTTTCTTT. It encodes CASRASSNSEAFF.

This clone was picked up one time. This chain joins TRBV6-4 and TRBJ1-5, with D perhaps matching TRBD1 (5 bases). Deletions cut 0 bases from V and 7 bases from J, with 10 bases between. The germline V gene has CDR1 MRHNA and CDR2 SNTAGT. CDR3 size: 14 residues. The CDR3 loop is CASSDSFGGQPQHF. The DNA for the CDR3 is TGTGCCAGCAGTGACTCATTTGGGGGGCAGCCCCAGCATTTT.

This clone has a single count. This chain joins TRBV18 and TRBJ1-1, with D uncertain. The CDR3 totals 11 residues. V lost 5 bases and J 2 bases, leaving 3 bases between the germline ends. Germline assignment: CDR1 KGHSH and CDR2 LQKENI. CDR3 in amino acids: CASSTNTEAFF. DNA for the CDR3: TGTGCCAGCTCAACTAACACTGAAGCTTTCTTT.

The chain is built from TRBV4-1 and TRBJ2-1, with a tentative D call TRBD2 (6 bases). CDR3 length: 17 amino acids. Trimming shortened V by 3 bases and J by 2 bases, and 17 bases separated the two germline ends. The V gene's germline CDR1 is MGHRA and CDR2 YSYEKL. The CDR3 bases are TGCGCCAGCAGCCAGGGGACTCAGGCAGGCACCTACAATGAGCAGTTCTTC. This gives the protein CASSQGTQAGTYNEQFF.

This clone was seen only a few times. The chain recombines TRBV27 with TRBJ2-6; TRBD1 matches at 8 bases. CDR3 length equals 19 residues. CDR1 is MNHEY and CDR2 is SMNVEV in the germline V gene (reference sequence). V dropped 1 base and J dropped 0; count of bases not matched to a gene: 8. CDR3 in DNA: TGTGCCAGCAGTTTATGGACAGGGTACGGCACCTCTGGGGCCAACGTCCTGACTTTC. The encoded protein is CASSLWTGYGTSGANVLTF. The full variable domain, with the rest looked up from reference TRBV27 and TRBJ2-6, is EAQVTQNPRYLITVTGKKLTVTCSQNMNHEYMSWYRQDPGLGLRQIYYSMNVEVTDKGDVPEGYKVSRKEKRNFPLILESPSPNQTSLYFCASSLWTGYGTSGANVLTFGAGSRLTVL.

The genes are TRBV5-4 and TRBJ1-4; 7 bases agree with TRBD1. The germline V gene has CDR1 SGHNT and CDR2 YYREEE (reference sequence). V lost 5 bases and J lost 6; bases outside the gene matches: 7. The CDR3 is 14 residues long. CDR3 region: CASSHGQAHEKLFF. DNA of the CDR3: TGTGCCAGCAGTCATGGACAGGCGCATGAAAAACTGTTTTTT.

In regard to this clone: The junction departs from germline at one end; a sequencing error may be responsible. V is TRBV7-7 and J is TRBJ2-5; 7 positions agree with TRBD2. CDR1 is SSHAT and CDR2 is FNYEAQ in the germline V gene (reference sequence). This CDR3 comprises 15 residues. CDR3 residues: CASSPFKRGRETQYF. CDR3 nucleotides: TGTGCTAGCAGCCCGTTTAAGCGGGGAAGGGAGACCCAGTACTTC.

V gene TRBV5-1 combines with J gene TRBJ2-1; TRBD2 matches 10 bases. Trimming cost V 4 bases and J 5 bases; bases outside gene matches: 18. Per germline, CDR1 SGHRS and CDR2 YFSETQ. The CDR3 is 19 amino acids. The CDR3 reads CASSLPGTSAGESHNEQFF. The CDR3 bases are TGCGCCAGCAGCCTACCCGGGACTAGCGCCGGGGAGAGCCACAATGAGCAGTTCTTC. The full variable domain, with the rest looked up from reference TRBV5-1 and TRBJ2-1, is KAGVTQTPRYLIKTRGQQVTLSCSPISGHRSVSWYQQTPGQGLQFLFEYFSETQRNKGNFPGRFSGRQFSNSRSEMNVSTLELGDSALYLCASSLPGTSAGESHNEQFFGPGTRLTVL.

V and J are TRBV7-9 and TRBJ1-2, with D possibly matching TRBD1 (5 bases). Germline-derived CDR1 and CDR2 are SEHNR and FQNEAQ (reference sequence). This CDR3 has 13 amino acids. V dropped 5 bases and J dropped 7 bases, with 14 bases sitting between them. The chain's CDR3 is CASSDLGTAGYTF. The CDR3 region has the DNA TGTGCCAGCAGCGACTTAGGGACTGCTGGCTACACCTTC.

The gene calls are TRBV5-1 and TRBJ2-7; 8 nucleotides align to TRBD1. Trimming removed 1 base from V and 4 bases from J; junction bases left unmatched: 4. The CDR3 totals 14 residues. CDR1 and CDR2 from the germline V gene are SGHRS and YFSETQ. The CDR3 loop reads CASSLYRGEYEQYF. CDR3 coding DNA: TGCGCCAGCAGCTTGTACAGGGGGGAGTACGAGCAGTACTTC.

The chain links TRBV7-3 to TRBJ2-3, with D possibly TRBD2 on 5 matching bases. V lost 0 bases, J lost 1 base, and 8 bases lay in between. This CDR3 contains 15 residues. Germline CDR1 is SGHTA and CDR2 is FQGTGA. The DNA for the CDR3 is TGTGCCAGCAGCTTAACGGGAGTGCGCACAGATACGCAGTATTTT. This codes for CASSLTGVRTDTQYF.